Each of the 32 T cell receptor beta chains below was sequenced from the same sample in a study of T cell responses to AZD1222 COVID-19 vaccine. The repertoire was sequenced with immunoSEQ multiplex PCR; TCRdb's copy has only in-frame clones and lacks some. This sample has over 45,000 clones, with roughly nine tenths found just once. The sequenced sample was peripheral blood, obtained on day 0 of AZD1222 vaccination. These receptors came from an adult in good health.

The chain employs TRBV7-2 and TRBJ2-1; D perhaps matches TRBD2 (6 bases). Trimming shortened V by 1 base and J by 6 bases, and 13 bases separated the two germline ends. The CDR3 consists of 15 residues. The germline V gene has CDR1 SGHTA and CDR2 FQGNSA. The CDR3 loop is CASSLVVGEVNEQFF. The CDR3 DNA follows: TGTGCCAGCAGCTTAGTTGTAGGGGAGGTCAATGAGCAGTTCTTC.

The chain links TRBV24-1 to TRBJ1-2; no firm D call. Trimming left V 5 bases short and J 1 base short, with 10 bases between. Germline CDR1 is KGHDR and CDR2 is SFDVKD. The CDR3 is 14 residues long. For the CDR3, the DNA is TGTGCCACCAGTGGTACACAGCTTAACTATGGCTACACCTTC. As protein: CATSGTQLNYGYTF.

The CDR3 protein is CASIYREDTEAFF. The DNA for the CDR3 is TGTGCCAGTATATACAGGGAAGACACTGAAGCTTTCTTT. This sequence joins TRBV19 and TRBJ1-1; maybe TRBD1 (6 bases). The V gene lost 7 bases and the J gene lost 3 bases, with 12 bases spanning the gap. The germline V gene encodes CDR1 LNHDA and CDR2 SQIVND (reference sequence). CDR3 length: 13 amino acids.

J is TRBJ1-2 and V is TRBV19, with 8 bases identical to TRBD1. The junction had 3 bases not matched to a gene; V was cut back by 4 bases and J by 2 bases. The V gene's germline CDR1 is LNHDA and CDR2 SQIVND (reference sequence). This CDR3 has 14 residues. In DNA, the CDR3 is TGTGCCAGTAGTACGACAGGGGTCAACTATGGCTACACCTTC. Translated, it gives CASSTTGVNYGYTF.

This chain links TRBV27 with TRBJ2-2; TRBD2 aligns across 10 bases. Germline V CDR1 and CDR2: MNHEY, SMNVEV (reference sequence). Losses at the gene ends were 3 bases for V and 8 bases for J; bases not matched to a gene: 9. The CDR3 sequence is 16 residues long. The CDR3 coding sequence is TGTGCCAGCAGTTTGACTAGCGGGCACCCCGGGGGGGAGCTGTTTTTT. Its translation is CASSLTSGHPGGELFF.

V gene TRBV19 combines with J gene TRBJ2-2; D is unresolved. Germline CDR1 is LNHDA and CDR2 is SQIVND (reference sequence). This CDR3 has 12 amino acids. The V gene lost 8 bases and the J gene lost 13 bases, with 17 bases spanning the gap. CDR3 protein: CASSTGPGRLFF. In DNA, the CDR3 is TGTGCCAGTTCCACCGGACCCGGACGGCTGTTTTTT.

The gene calls are TRBV19 and TRBJ1-1, with D tentatively TRBD1 (6 bases). V lost 7 bases to trimming and J lost 1 base, with 16 bases between them. This CDR3 spans 15 amino acids. CDR1 is LNHDA and CDR2 is SQIVND in the germline V gene (reference sequence). CDR3 residues: CASIGTHNPNTEAFF. The CDR3 coding sequence is TGTGCCAGTATCGGGACACATAACCCGAACACTGAAGCTTTCTTT.

This chain uses TRBV28 with TRBJ2-3, with 9 bases identical to TRBD2. CDR3 length: 15 residues. Germline loops: CDR1 MDHEN, CDR2 SYDVKM. The J segment lost 5 bases and the V segment lost 8 bases, leaving 11 bases of the junction unmatched. DNA of the CDR3: TGTGCCAGCTACGCGGCGGGAGGGCCGTTAGATACGCAGTATTTT. This gives the protein CASYAAGGPLDTQYF.

The chain is built from TRBV7-6 and TRBJ2-6, with a possible D match to TRBD1 (5 bases). Germline V gene sequence: CDR1 SGHVS, CDR2 FNYEAQ. The CDR3 covers 16 residues. V was shortened by 3 bases and J by 0 bases, with 9 bases between the two germline ends. This CDR3 reads CASSFQGASGANVLTF. The CDR3 DNA reads as TGTGCCAGCAGCTTCCAAGGGGCCTCTGGGGCCAACGTCCTGACTTTC.

This rearrangement joins TRBV7-8 to TRBJ1-2; the match to TRBD1 covers 7 bases. V lost 5 bases and J lost 6; bases outside the gene matches: 9. Germline V lookup: CDR1 SGHVS, CDR2 FQNEAQ. The CDR3 consists of 14 residues. This CDR3 reads CASSPRDRANGYTF. CDR3 sequence (DNA): TGTGCCAGCAGCCCCCGAGACAGGGCGAATGGCTACACCTTC.

The V call is TRBV9, the J call TRBJ1-1; the D is unclear. Germline CDR1 reads SGDLS; CDR2 reads YYNGEE. Trimming pared 1 base from V and 5 bases from J, leaving 9 bases between. The length of the CDR3 is 13 residues. The CDR3 bases are TGTGCCAGCAGCGTAACTACCAAGACTGAAGCTTTCTTT. Translated, it gives CASSVTTKTEAFF.

The V and J genes are TRBV28 and TRBJ1-5, with a possible D match to TRBD1 (5 bases). Trimming cost V 5 bases and J 2 bases, with 19 bases left between them. The CDR3 has 17 amino acids. From germline, CDR1 is MDHEN and CDR2 SYDVKM. CDR3 sequence: CASSRPTDLGGNQPQHF. CDR3 DNA sequence: TGTGCCAGCAGTCGACCGACAGATCTGGGGGGCAATCAGCCCCAGCATTTT.

V usage is TRBV7-9 and J usage is TRBJ2-2; D assignment may be TRBD1 or TRBD2 (5 bases each). The length of the CDR3 is 15 residues. Germline V gene lookup returns CDR1 SEHNR and CDR2 FQNEAQ (reference sequence). Trimming removed 2 bases at V and 7 bases at J, with 14 bases between. The CDR3 reads CASSLHGGLDGELFF. The DNA for the CDR3 is TGTGCCAGCAGCTTACATGGGGGATTGGACGGGGAGCTGTTTTTT.

The V call is TRBV18, the J call TRBJ2-1; perhaps D is TRBD1 or TRBD2 (5 bases each). Germline values: CDR1 KGHSH, CDR2 LQKENI. Between the trimmed V and J ends, which lost 3 bases and 9 bases, there was a span of 15 bases. The CDR3 runs to 14 residues. The CDR3 nucleotides read TGTGCCAGCTCACCTTTGGATCGGGGCAGTGAGCAGTTCTTC. Its protein product is CASSPLDRGSEQFF.

J is TRBJ2-5 and V is TRBV7-9; 12 nucleotides align to TRBD2. V shed 5 bases, J shed 5 bases, and the junction held 6 bases outside the gene matches. Germline CDR1 and CDR2: SEHNR and FQNEAQ (reference sequence). The CDR3 totals 15 residues. The CDR3 region has the DNA TGTGCCAGCAGCCTCGGACTAGCGGGAATGGAGACCCAGTACTTC. Translation gives CASSLGLAGMETQYF. Complete variable domain (other parts from reference TRBV7-9 and TRBJ2-5): DTGVSQNPRHKITKRGQNVTFRCDPISEHNRLYWYRQTLGQGPEFLTYFQNEAQLEKSRLLSDRFSAERPKGSFSTLEIQRTEQGDSAMYLCASSLGLAGMETQYFGPGTRLLVL.

The chain carries TRBV15 and TRBJ2-5; a weak D match, TRBD2 (6 bases). V dropped 5 bases and J dropped 5 bases, with 15 bases sitting between them. Germline CDR1 LNHNV, CDR2 YYDKDF (reference sequence). The CDR3 length is 14 residues. Written as DNA, the CDR3 is TGTGCCACCAGCGTTATCCGGGGGTCGGAGACCCAGTACTTC. Amino acids: CATSVIRGSETQYF.

The chain uses TRBV28 and TRBJ1-2, with D perhaps TRBD1 (6 bases). Trimming pared 8 bases from V and 2 bases from J, leaving 12 bases between. The germline CDR1 and CDR2 sequences are MDHEN and SYDVKM. The CDR3 sequence is 13 residues long. The DNA for the CDR3 is TGTGCCAGCGGACGGACAGAAAACTATGGCTACACCTTC. Residues: CASGRTENYGYTF.

The chain links TRBV19 to TRBJ1-5; 10 nucleotides align to TRBD1. Germline CDR1 and CDR2: LNHDA and SQIVND (reference sequence). This CDR3 region has 18 residues. Trimming removed 3 bases from V and 1 base from J; junction bases left unmatched: 9. CDR3 coding DNA: TGTGCCAGTAGTATGGAGACAGGGGGCGTTCGAAGCAATCAGCCCCAGCATTTT. Its protein is CASSMETGGVRSNQPQHF.

The chain has TRBV30 and TRBJ1-2; no clear D gene. V was trimmed by 0 bases and J by 4 bases, leaving 12 bases between them. The CDR3 is 14 residues long. Looked up from germline, CDR1 is GTSNPN and CDR2 is SVGIG (reference sequence). The CDR3 coding sequence is TGTGCCTGGAGTGTTGGGAGACGGGGCTATGGCTACACCTTC. Amino acid sequence: CAWSVGRRGYGYTF.

V and J are TRBV18 and TRBJ2-7, with 8 positions matching TRBD2. The CDR3 totals 14 residues. V shed 3 bases, J shed 4 bases, and the junction held 5 bases outside the gene matches. Germline values: CDR1 KGHSH, CDR2 LQKENI. CDR3 nucleotides: TGTGCCAGCTCACCCCGGGAGGGACGATACGAGCAGTACTTC. Translated, it gives CASSPREGRYEQYF. The full variable domain, its missing parts supplied by reference TRBV18 and TRBJ2-7, is NAGVMQNPRHLVRRRGQEARLRCSPMKGHSHVYWYRQLPEEGLKFMVYLQKENIIDESGMPKERFSAEFPKEGPSILRIQQVVRGDSAAYFCASSPREGRYEQYFGPGTRLTVT.

The V call is TRBV4-2, the J call TRBJ1-2; D gene uncertain. This CDR3 contains 14 residues. V gave up 0 bases and J gave up 4 bases, with 9 bases separating them. CDR1 is LGHNA and CDR2 is YNFKEQ in the germline V gene. The CDR3 DNA follows: TGTGCCAGCAGCCAAGAGACGGCCATCTATGGCTACACCTTC. Protein product: CASSQETAIYGYTF.

This chain uses TRBV10-1 with TRBJ2-7, with D possibly TRBD1 on 5 matching bases. V shed 5 bases and J shed 5 bases, with 19 bases lying between them. The CDR3 loop spans 15 amino acids. Germline loops: CDR1 WNHNN, CDR2 SYGVQD (reference sequence). In DNA form, the CDR3 reads TGCGCCAGCAGTCAGGACAAACGCCTTGGTCACGAGCAGTACTTC. As protein: CASSQDKRLGHEQYF.

The chain has TRBV5-8 and TRBJ2-1; D possibly corresponds to TRBD1 (6 bases). Trimming left V 3 bases short and J 2 bases short, with 12 bases between. Germline values: CDR1 SGHTS, CDR2 YDEGEE. This CDR3 spans 15 amino acids. This chain's CDR3 is CASSSGDRTYNEQFF. The CDR3, as DNA: TGTGCCAGCAGCTCAGGGGACCGTACCTACAATGAGCAGTTCTTC.

The chain recombines TRBV20-1 with TRBJ2-3; 7 bases agree with TRBD2. CDR1 DFQATT and CDR2 SNEGSKA come from the germline V gene (reference sequence). The CDR3 loop spans 14 amino acids. V dropped 3 bases and J dropped 0; count of bases not matched to a gene: 3. The CDR3 sequence is CSASRSGSTDTQYF. The CDR3 DNA reads as TGCAGTGCTAGTCGTAGCGGGAGCACAGATACGCAGTATTTT.

The V and J genes are TRBV6-5 and TRBJ1-2; D gene unclear. V was clipped by 4 bases and J by 4 bases, with 19 bases between them. The CDR3 is 16 residues long. Germline assignment: CDR1 MNHEY and CDR2 SVGAGI. CDR3: CASSSPKAPSGYGYTF. The CDR3 DNA sequence: TGTGCCAGCAGTTCTCCTAAGGCCCCTTCGGGCTATGGCTACACCTTC.

V usage is TRBV11-1 and J usage is TRBJ2-1; 7 nucleotides match TRBD2. The CDR3 runs 15 residues. Germline V gene sequence: CDR1 SGHAT, CDR2 FQDESV (reference sequence). V shed 3 bases, J shed 4 bases, and the junction held 6 bases outside the gene matches. The CDR3 is CASSFRLAGYNEQFF. CDR3 sequence (DNA): TGTGCCAGCAGCTTTAGACTAGCTGGTTACAATGAGCAGTTCTTC.

This sequence joins TRBV12-3 or TRBV12-4 and TRBJ2-3; a possible D gene is TRBD1 (6 bases). The CDR3 extends over 11 amino acids. V dropped 7 bases and J dropped 4 bases, with 6 bases sitting between them. The CDR3 nucleotides are TGTGCCAGCAACAGGGCAGATACGCAGTATTTT. Translated: CASNRADTQYF.

This clone was observed a handful of times. The CDR3 sequence: CASSYFRGTDNSPLHF. The CDR3 DNA follows: TGTGCCAGCAGTTACTTCAGGGGGACGGACAATTCACCCCTCCACTTT. The gene calls are TRBV6-5 and TRBJ1-6, with TRBD1 identical over 7 bases. Germline V gene lookup returns CDR1 MNHEY and CDR2 SVGAGI. J lost 7 bases, V lost 1 base, and 7 bases had no gene match. The CDR3 consists of 16 residues.

The CDR3 region is CASKGLAEMSSYNEQFF. Here the CDR3 DNA reads TGTGCCAGCAAGGGACTAGCAGAGATGAGCTCCTACAATGAGCAGTTCTTC. This chain links TRBV28 with TRBJ2-1; 9 bases are a match to TRBD2. The CDR3 runs to 17 residues. Looked up from germline, CDR1 is MDHEN and CDR2 is SYDVKM. V shed 7 bases, J shed 0 bases, and the junction held 10 bases outside the gene matches. Filled out from reference TRBV28 and TRBJ2-1, the complete variable domain reads DVKVTQSSRYLVKRTGEKVFLECVQDMDHENMFWYRQDPGLGLRLIYFSYDVKMKEKGDIPEGYSVSREKKERFSLILESASTNQTSMYLCASKGLAEMSSYNEQFFGPGTRLTVL.

This sequence joins TRBV19 and TRBJ1-2; 8 bases match TRBD1. Trimming took 4 bases from V and 5 from J; bases not matched to a gene: 9. CDR3 length: 15 amino acids. The germline gives CDR1 LNHDA, CDR2 SQIVND (reference sequence). CDR3 nucleotides: TGTGCCAGTAGTACCGACAGGGGCCCTCCTTATGGCTACACCTTC. Protein sequence: CASSTDRGPPYGYTF.

This chain connects TRBV4-1 to TRBJ2-2, with 9 bases matching TRBD2. Trimming at V came to 1 base and at J to 2 bases, leaving 5 bases not matched to a gene. Germline V gene data show CDR1 as MGHRA and CDR2 as YSYEKL. The CDR3 covers 17 residues. The CDR3 region is CASSQGPGLANTGELFF. As DNA, the CDR3 is TGCGCCAGCAGCCAAGGACCGGGACTAGCAAACACCGGGGAGCTGTTTTTT.

The chain employs TRBV19 and TRBJ1-2; 7 nucleotides agree with TRBD1. The CDR3 sequence is 15 residues long. Trimming at V came to 1 base and at J to 2 bases, leaving 4 bases not matched to a gene. Germline CDR1 reads LNHDA; CDR2 reads SQIVND (reference sequence). CDR3 in amino acids: CASSIVGQLNYGYTF. CDR3 coding DNA: TGTGCCAGTAGTATAGTGGGACAGCTCAACTATGGCTACACCTTC.